This T cell receptor beta chain is from a study of blood T cell repertoires in COVID-19. This CDR3 is 19 amino acids long. J lost 5 bases, V lost 4 bases, and 13 bases had no gene match. Per the germline V gene, CDR1 is MDHEN and CDR2 is SYDVKM. Seattle patients were enrolled while actively infected and followed longitudinally. This clone was seen a handful of times. Method: immunoSEQ multiplex PCR; TCRdb's copy keeps in-frame clones and lacks some. The sample lists 150,000 to 200,000 clones, over 70% occurring once. This sequence was found in a woman aged 40 to 50 with COVID-19, enrolled during active disease. This chain links TRBV28 with TRBJ2-1; 14 bases line up with TRBD2. Source material: peripheral blood. This chain's CDR3 is CASSSALTRTSGRNNEQFF. CDR3 nucleotides: TGTGCCAGCAGTTCCGCCCTTACCCGGACTAGCGGGAGGAACAATGAGCAGTTCTTC.